The TCR beta chain under discussion was sequenced for a study of neoadjuvant anti-PD-1 for oral cavity cancer. Per germline, CDR1 SGHRS and CDR2 YFSETQ. The V end was cut by 1 base, the J end by 5 bases, with 9 bases between. The CDR3 has 13 residues. The table lists this clone with a few counts. The repertoire was sequenced with immunoSEQ multiplex PCR; TCRdb's copy has only in-frame clones and lacks some. The sample contains about 13,000 clones, 67% of which appear only once. Time point reported: after neoadjuvant nivolumab, at surgical resection. These newly diagnosed stage II-IVA oral cavity squamous cell carcinoma patients had no prior systemic or radiation treatment.

The chain recombines TRBV5-1 with TRBJ1-2; the D is unclear. The specimen was PBMCs, collected after nivolumab (anti-PD-1) treatment. The source is a person between 35 and 79 years old with oral cavity squamous cell carcinoma. The CDR3 bases are TGCGCCAGCAGCTTGCAAGGCGGGTATGGCTACACCTTC. It codes for CASSLQGGYGYTF.